These 4 T cell receptor beta chains were sequenced from one sample in a study of T-cell memory formation after mild COVID-19. TCRdb re-analysed the 5' RACE reads in MiXCR, keeping a single row per CDR3 protein. The sample contains roughly 350,000 distinct CDR3 sequences, 25% to 30% of which appear only once. Material for sequencing was PBMCs or a T cell subset sorted from them (not recorded which). These receptors were collected from an adult woman who had mild COVID-19 (a few samples of this study predate the infection). Cell type and time point are not known.

This clonotype was recorded a few times. The chain recombines TRBV20-1 with TRBJ1-1; TRBD1 agrees at 8 bases. The CDR3 loop spans 14 amino acids. In germline, CDR1 is DFQATT, CDR2 SNEGSKA (reference sequence). V lost 1 base, J lost 4 bases, and 5 bases stayed unmatched. The CDR3 DNA sequence: TGCAGTGCTAGAGCTCCCGACAGGGGCACTGAAGCTTTCTTT. Translating it yields CSARAPDRGTEAFF.

This clonotype was seen many times. The chain links TRBV10-3 to TRBJ2-7, with 12 bases aligning to TRBD2. The CDR3 runs 17 residues. J lost 5 bases, V lost 0 bases, and 8 bases had no gene match. CDR1 is ENHRY and CDR2 is SYGVKD in the germline V gene. The CDR3 loop reads CAISESPLAGGPHEQYF. The CDR3 DNA follows: TGTGCCATCAGTGAGTCTCCACTAGCGGGAGGACCCCACGAGCAGTACTTC.

The chain couples TRBV5-1 to TRBJ1-1; no clear D. The CDR3 spans 12 residues. CDR1 is SGHRS, CDR2 YFSETQ, per germline. The V and J ends lost 4 bases and 7 bases respectively, with 11 bases between them. CDR3 protein: CASSPSWGEAFF. The CDR3 region has the DNA TGCGCCAGCAGCCCCAGCTGGGGTGAAGCTTTCTTT.

This clonotype has more than one count but fewer than ten. This rearrangement joins TRBV12-3 or TRBV12-4 to TRBJ2-3; D unresolved. The CDR3 is made up of 12 amino acids. V shed 5 bases and J shed 8 bases, with 11 bases lying between them. CDR3 DNA: TGTGCCAGCAGTCCTAATGCTGGTACGCAGTATTTT. This codes for CASSPNAGTQYF.